Shown below are 15 T cell receptor beta chains from a single sample sequenced in a study of blood T cell repertoires in COVID-19 (TCRdb year 2020). The method was the immunoSEQ multiplex PCR assay. TCRdb retrieved this table from immuneACCESS and kept in-frame rearrangements only. Not all clones are present; in checked studies, unresolved V genes account for under half, and no reason is known for the remainder. This sample gives under 150,000 clones in total; approximately 85% of them show up just once. The ten largest clones capture 3% to 3.5% of the sample. Sequencing was done on a sample of peripheral blood. Receptors were obtained from a man aged 35 to 55 with acute or convalescent COVID-19.

V gene TRBV7-2 combines with J gene TRBJ1-2; D is perhaps TRBD1 (6 bases). Per germline, CDR1 SGHTA and CDR2 FQGNSA. Trimming took off 2 bases at V and 6 bases at J, with 16 bases between the two ends. The CDR3 runs to 15 residues. In DNA, the CDR3 is TGTGCCAGCAGCTTACGAGCCTCACAGGGAGATGGCTACACCTTC. This gives the protein CASSLRASQGDGYTF. Full variable domain (remainder filled in from reference TRBV7-2 and TRBJ1-2): GAGVSQSPSNKVTEKGKDVELRCDPISGHTALYWYRQSLGQGLEFLIYFQGNSAPDKSGLPSDRFSAERTGGSVSTLTIQRTQQEDSAVYLCASSLRASQGDGYTFGSGTRLTVV.

The chain is built from TRBV27 and TRBJ1-1; D is undetermined. The germline V and J ends were trimmed by 4 bases and 3 bases, with 12 bases remaining between them. Germline CDR1 is MNHEY and CDR2 is SMNVEV (reference sequence). The CDR3 length is 14 residues. The CDR3 DNA reads TGTGCCAGCAGTTACGGGAGTATCGACACTGAAGCTTTCTTT. Amino acids: CASSYGSIDTEAFF.

The CDR3 bases are TGCGCCAGCAGTGTCGGAGGGAATAGCAATCAGCCCCAGCATTTT. It specifies CASSVGGNSNQPQHF. The rearrangement joins TRBV10-1 to TRBJ1-5; D is undetermined. Trimming cost V 4 bases and J 0 bases, with 10 bases left between them. The germline CDR1 and CDR2 sequences are WNHNN and SYGVQD (reference sequence). The CDR3 covers 15 residues.

The V and J genes are TRBV9 and TRBJ2-3; maybe TRBD2 (7 bases). Trimming took 0 bases from V and 1 from J, leaving 12 bases between them. This CDR3 comprises 16 residues. The germline V gene has CDR1 SGDLS and CDR2 YYNGEE. The CDR3 here is CASSVVGGPGTDTQYF. CDR3 sequence (DNA): TGTGCCAGCAGCGTAGTGGGGGGGCCTGGCACAGATACGCAGTATTTT.

The chain links TRBV9 to TRBJ1-1, with 7 bases aligning to TRBD1. This CDR3 has 15 residues. V lost 6 bases, J lost 1 base, and 9 bases stayed unmatched. Germline loops: CDR1 SGDLS, CDR2 YYNGEE. The CDR3 nucleotides read TGTGCCAGCACCTCTTCGGACAGGCGGAACACTGAAGCTTTCTTT. It encodes CASTSSDRRNTEAFF.

This chain connects TRBV2 to TRBJ2-7; TRBD2 matches at 7 bases. V was clipped by 8 bases and J by 0 bases; unmatched bases: 4. The CDR3 has 13 residues. Germline CDR1 reads SNHLY; CDR2 reads FYNNEI. The CDR3 bases are TGTGCCAGCGGGGGGGTTAGCTCCTACGAGCAGTACTTC. It encodes CASGGVSSYEQYF.

The rearrangement uses TRBV6-5 and TRBJ1-1; TRBD1 matches at 7 bases. CDR3 length: 13 amino acids. CDR1 and CDR2 (germline): MNHEY, SVGAGI. V shed 5 bases, J shed 11 bases, and the junction held 11 bases outside the gene matches. Written as DNA, the CDR3 is TGTGCCAGCAGTCCACCTCCCGACAGGGCGGCTTTCTTT. Protein: CASSPPPDRAAFF.

The chain has TRBV29-1 and TRBJ2-2, with 8 bases identical to TRBD2. The CDR3 loop spans 14 amino acids. Germline V lookup: CDR1 SQVTM, CDR2 ANQGSEA. The J segment lost 0 bases and the V segment lost 7 bases, leaving 4 bases of the junction unmatched. CDR3 bases: TGCAGCGCCTACGGGGGGGCGAACACCGGGGAGCTGTTTTTT. This gives the protein CSAYGGANTGELFF.

This clone was seen only a few times. The chain carries TRBV2 and TRBJ1-2, with D perhaps TRBD1 (5 bases). The V gene's germline CDR1 is SNHLY and CDR2 FYNNEI. The CDR3 runs 11 residues. V was shortened by 8 bases and J by 4 bases, with 8 bases between the two germline ends. CDR3 sequence (DNA): TGTGCCAGCGACAGTCTCTATGGCTACACCTTC. Its protein product is CASDSLYGYTF.

V and J are TRBV19 and TRBJ1-4, with TRBD1 matching 7 bases. V gave up 4 bases and J gave up 3 bases; unmatched junction bases: 8. The length of the CDR3 is 16 residues. Germline assignment: CDR1 LNHDA and CDR2 SQIVND (reference sequence). The CDR3 DNA sequence: TGTGCCAGTAGTACCCAGGGGGGACTCGCTAATGAAAAACTGTTTTTT. Amino acids: CASSTQGGLANEKLFF.

Worth noting for this clone: At one end the junction does not follow the germline gene, possibly because of a read error. The chain's CDR3 is CASTLTPGQGDF. DNA for the CDR3: TGTGCCAGCACCCTAACACCGGGACAGGGGGACTTC. The genes are TRBV7-9 and TRBJ2-5; 11 bases map to TRBD1. Germline CDR1 SEHNR, CDR2 FQNEAQ (reference sequence). The CDR3 totals 12 residues.

The table lists this clone with a few counts. The chain is built from TRBV27 and TRBJ1-6; a weak D match, TRBD1 (6 bases). In germline, CDR1 is MNHEY, CDR2 SMNVEV (reference sequence). V was shortened by 4 bases and J by 8 bases, with 21 bases between the two germline ends. CDR3 length equals 17 residues. The CDR3 loop reads CASSSSNRVMTYSPLHF. For the CDR3, the DNA is TGTGCCAGCAGTTCATCGAACAGGGTCATGACATATTCACCCCTCCACTTT.

This chain joins TRBV29-1 and TRBJ1-1; TRBD1 matches at 8 bases. The CDR3 runs to 11 residues. V lost 4 bases and J lost 5; bases outside the gene matches: 0. Germline assignment: CDR1 SQVTM and CDR2 ANQGSEA. This CDR3 is CSVGQGTEAFF. The DNA of the CDR3 is TGCAGCGTTGGACAGGGGACTGAAGCTTTCTTT. The entire variable domain, with the rest obtained from reference TRBV29-1 and TRBJ1-1, is as follows: SAVISQKPSRDICQRGTSLTIQCQVDSQVTMMFWYRQQPGQSLTLIATANQGSEATYESGFVIDKFPISRPNLTFSTLTVSNMSPEDSSIYLCSVGQGTEAFFGQGTRLTVV.

CDR3 amino acids: CSVRDFGDFYGYTF. CDR3 nucleotide sequence: TGCAGCGTGAGAGATTTTGGGGACTTCTATGGCTACACCTTC. The chain combines TRBV29-1 with TRBJ1-2; a possible D gene is TRBD1 (5 bases). V shed 6 bases and J shed 4 bases, with 18 bases lying between them. Per germline, CDR1 SQVTM and CDR2 ANQGSEA. CDR3 size: 14 residues. The full variable domain, its missing parts supplied by reference TRBV29-1 and TRBJ1-2, is SAVISQKPSRDICQRGTSLTIQCQVDSQVTMMFWYRQQPGQSLTLIATANQGSEATYESGFVIDKFPISRPNLTFSTLTVSNMSPEDSSIYLCSVRDFGDFYGYTFGSGTRLTVV.

The CDR3 is CASSQTGYEQYF. DNA of the CDR3: TGCGCCAGCAGCCAAACAGGTTACGAGCAGTACTTC. J is TRBJ2-7 and V is TRBV4-1, with D maybe TRBD1 (5 bases). The CDR3 length is 12 residues. Germline assignment: CDR1 MGHRA and CDR2 YSYEKL. The V and J ends lost 2 bases and 4 bases respectively, with 6 bases between them.